The next 21 T cell receptor beta chains were all read from a single sample in a study of tumor and adjacent non-tumor tissue in lung cancer. The template was RNA from unsorted bulk tissue. TCRbeta libraries were built with three rounds of nested PCR, modified from ARM-PCR. TCRdb itself ran the multiplex PCR reads through MiXCR, one entry per CDR3 protein. The table records tens of thousands of distinct CDR3 sequences, 80% of them present only once. Sequencing was performed on lung tumor tissue. The receptors stem from a woman aged 50 to 60 with non-small cell lung cancer.

This clonotype was detected a few times. Mismatch with germline at one junction end may stem from a read error. The genes are TRBV29-1 and TRBJ1-2; D gene unclear. Germline V gene sequence: CDR1 SQVTM, CDR2 ANQGSEA. The CDR3 loop spans 11 amino acids. Here the CDR3 reads CSVALGHGYTF. CDR3 coding DNA: TGCAGCGTTGCTTTGGGCCATGGTTACACCTTC.

This clonotype showed up just once. Sequence at one end of the junction differs from germline and may be a read error. This chain connects TRBV6-5 to TRBJ2-2, with no clear D. CDR1 MNHEY and CDR2 SVGAGI come from the germline V gene. This CDR3 spans 16 amino acids. Here the CDR3 reads CARSYLRTWFARELFF. The CDR3 DNA sequence: TGTGCCAGAAGTTACCTCCGAACATGGTTCGCCAGGGAGCTGTTTTTT.

This clonotype has a handful of counts. A much larger clone is a single base away; this may be a read error. This chain's CDR3 is CATSLRDTQYF. Here the CDR3 DNA reads TGTGCCACCAGTCTGCGGGATACGCAGTATTTT. The rearrangement links TRBV24-1 to TRBJ2-3; D gene unclear. This CDR3 has 11 amino acids. Per germline, CDR1 KGHDR and CDR2 SFDVKD. V was cut by 6 bases and J by 6 bases, with 6 bases left in between.

Of note for this clonotype: Likely a read error: the CDR3 ends without its conserved phenylalanine or tryptophan. The chain joins TRBV11-2 to TRBJ2-2; D unclear. CDR1 SGHAT and CDR2 FQNNGV come from the germline V gene. The CDR3 loop spans 13 amino acids. This chain's CDR3 is CTNSLVRFVELFL. Here the CDR3 DNA reads TGTACCAACAGCTTAGTTAGGTTCGTGGAGCTGTTTCTT.

The CDR3 DNA reads TGTGCCAGCAGTTTGTCCAAACAGGGTCATGGCGATCAGCCCCAGCATTTT. Amino acids: CASSLSKQGHGDQPQHF. V and J are TRBV28 and TRBJ1-5; D may be TRBD1 (6 bases). V lost 3 bases to trimming and J lost 5 bases, with 20 bases between them. CDR1 is MDHEN and CDR2 is SYDVKM in the germline V gene. This CDR3 is 17 amino acids long.

The rearrangement joins TRBV12-5 to TRBJ2-1, with D possibly matching TRBD2 (6 bases). The germline CDR1 and CDR2 sequences are LGHNT and FRNRAP. The V end was cut by 1 base, the J end by 8 bases, with 15 bases between. This CDR3 region has 15 residues. CDR3 coding DNA: TGTGCTAGTGGTTTGGACAGACTAGGACTGGATGAGCAGTTCTTC. It specifies CASGLDRLGLDEQFF.

A remark on this clonotype: Being one base from a much bigger clone, this may be a read error. The chain uses TRBV28 and TRBJ1-2; 7 bases are a match to TRBD1. The CDR3 contains 14 residues. V shed 7 bases, J shed 6 bases, and the junction held 11 bases outside the gene matches. Germline CDR1 and CDR2: MDHEN and SYDVKM. The CDR3 sequence: CASTGQERSDGYTF. CDR3 bases: TGTGCCAGCACAGGACAGGAGAGGTCCGATGGCTACACCTTC.

Regarding this clonotype: This may come from a read error, since a much larger clone is one base off. The genes are TRBV7-7 and TRBJ2-1; D unclear. CDR3 length equals 13 residues. Per the germline V gene, CDR1 is SSHAT and CDR2 is FNYEAQ (reference sequence). The CDR3 loop is CASSLGHYNELFF. The CDR3 DNA follows: TGTGCTAGCAGCTTAGGGCACTACAATGAGCTGTTCTTC.

About this clonotype itself: Relative to the germline gene, one junction end is altered; a read error may explain this. The chain joins TRBV6-5 to TRBJ2-2; 8 nucleotides match TRBD1. The CDR3 covers 15 residues. Germline assignment: CDR1 MNHEY and CDR2 SVGAGI. CDR3 bases: TGTACCAGCAGCCCCGACAGGGGCCGCACCGGGGAGCTGTTTTTT. Protein sequence: CTSSPDRGRTGELFF.

This clonotype was recorded only once. The junction does not match germline at one end; this may be a read error. This rearrangement joins TRBV6-1 to TRBJ1-5; D unresolved. Germline V gene lookup returns CDR1 MNHNS and CDR2 SASEGT. The CDR3 runs 12 residues. The CDR3 DNA reads TGTGCCAGCAGTAATAGCAATAAGCCCCAGCATTTC. Its protein is CASSNSNKPQHF.

As concerns this clonotype: One end of the junction varies from germline; a read error may be responsible. The chain combines TRBV20-1 with TRBJ2-2; TRBD2 might be the D (5 bases). The germline V gene encodes CDR1 DFQATT and CDR2 SNEGSKA (reference sequence). The CDR3 consists of 12 residues. CDR3 residues: CSARAHTGELLF. CDR3 nucleotides: TGCAGTGCTAGAGCCCATACTGGGGAGCTGCTTTTT.

Worth noting for this clonotype: The junction departs from the called germline gene at one end, perhaps through a read error. The V gene is TRBV4-1, the J gene TRBJ2-5; TRBD1 aligns across 11 bases. Germline V gene lookup returns CDR1 MGHRA and CDR2 YSYEKL. The length of the CDR3 is 13 residues. CDR3 coding DNA: TGCACCAGCGGACAGGGGGCTTCAGAGACCCAGTACTTC. Its translation is CTSGQGASETQYF.

Worth noting for this clonotype: At one end the junction does not follow the germline gene, possibly because of a read error. This chain uses TRBV5-5 with TRBJ2-1; either TRBD1 or TRBD2 may fit D (5 bases each). This CDR3 region has 17 residues. The germline gives CDR1 SGHKS, CDR2 YYEKEE (reference sequence). The CDR3 nucleotides read TGTGCCAGCTGCTTACATCTGGGACGGGCCGTTATTAATGAGCAGTTCTTC. This gives the protein CASCLHLGRAVINEQFF. The whole variable domain, filled in from reference TRBV5-5 and TRBJ2-1, reads DAGVTQSPTHLIKTRGQQVTLRCSPISGHKSVSWYQQVLGQGPQFIFQYYEKEERGRGNFPDRFSARQFPNYSSELNVNALLLGDSALYLCASCLHLGRAVINEQFFGPGTRLTVL.

As concerns this clonotype: Germline and junction disagree at one end, which may indicate a read error. The chain recombines TRBV29-1 with TRBJ2-7, with D perhaps TRBD2 (5 bases). Germline CDR1 is SQVTM and CDR2 is ANQGSEA. The CDR3 runs to 15 residues. Written as DNA, the CDR3 is TGCAGCGTTGACTTGGCGTTGCTAGGAGGCTACGAGCAGCACTTC. Translated: CSVDLALLGGYEQHF.

Worth noting for this clonotype: The conserved closing phenylalanine or tryptophan is absent in this CDR3, likely reflecting a read error. The rearrangement links TRBV28 to TRBJ1-1; 7 nucleotides agree with TRBD1. Germline CDR1 and CDR2: MDHEN and SYDVKM. The CDR3 length is 16 residues. The CDR3 spells CATSDNRQGRYTEAFL. The DNA for the CDR3 is TGTGCCACCAGTGATAATCGACAGGGACGGTACACTGAAGCTTTCTTG.

Concerning this clonotype itself: One end of the junction varies from germline; a read error may be responsible. The J gene is TRBJ2-2, the V gene TRBV11-2, with D maybe TRBD2 (5 bases). The germline gives CDR1 SGHAT, CDR2 FQNNGV. The CDR3 spans 13 residues. CDR3 in DNA: TGTGTCAGCGGCTTAGTTAGGTTCGGGAAGCTGTTTTTT. It codes for CVSGLVRFGKLFF.

Regarding this clonotype: Since the CDR3 does not end with the conserved phenylalanine or tryptophan, this likely comes from a read error. The genes are TRBV6-1 and TRBJ1-1; tentative D call: TRBD1 (6 bases). V was shortened by 4 bases and J by 1 base, with 7 bases between the two germline ends. The CDR3 contains 13 residues. CDR1 is MNHNS and CDR2 is SASEGT in the germline V gene. The CDR3 DNA is TGTGCCAGCAGTGGGACAGAGAACACTGAAGCTTTCATC. It translates to CASSGTENTEAFI.

Of note for this clonotype: One end of the junction fails to match germline, which may point to a read error. The chain uses TRBV5-6 and TRBJ1-4; a possible D gene is TRBD1 (5 bases). The germline gives CDR1 SGHDT, CDR2 YYEEEE. The CDR3 length is 14 residues. In DNA, the CDR3 is TGCGCCAGCTGCCTGGGGGGAAGCAGCGAAAAACTGTTATTT. This gives the protein CASCLGGSSEKLLF.

This clonotype was counted between two and nine times. The V call is TRBV5-1, the J call TRBJ2-5; D is perhaps TRBD2 (6 bases). With 0 bases removed from V and 5 bases from J, the gap between germline ends came to 11 bases. The length of the CDR3 is 14 residues. Germline assignment: CDR1 SGHRS and CDR2 YFSETQ. CDR3: CASSLGRGIETQYF. Here the CDR3 DNA reads TGCGCCAGCAGCTTGGGCCGGGGGATCGAGACCCAGTACTTC.

V and J are TRBV12-3 or TRBV12-4 and TRBJ2-1, with TRBD1 matching over 9 bases. The CDR3 length is 16 residues. J was trimmed by 6 bases and V by 5 bases; bases with no gene match: 11. CDR3 in DNA: TGTGCCAGCAGTCTGGGTGGGACAGGGTTATTCAATGAGCAGTTCTTC. It encodes CASSLGGTGLFNEQFF.

In this sample, this clonotype turned up once. The chain employs TRBV7-8 and TRBJ2-1; TRBD1 matches 9 bases. This CDR3 spans 17 amino acids. V trimming: 5 bases; J trimming: 4 bases; junction bases outside the gene matches: 12. Germline V CDR1 and CDR2: SGHVS, FQNEAQ. In nucleotides, the CDR3 is TGTGCCAGCAGCACTATACCGGGACAGGGCTTTTACAATGAGCAGTTCTTC. Residues: CASSTIPGQGFYNEQFF.